One and the same sample provided the 32 T cell receptor beta chains below, sequenced in a study of PD-1 blockade in classical Hodgkin lymphoma (dated by TCRdb to 2019 to 2021). According to the study, the label for this sample's time point signals: cycle 1 day 1 (C1D1), immediately before nivolumab initiation. Relapse after autologous stem cell transplantation had occurred in all trial patients, and cohorts A, B and C were distinguished by prior brentuximab vedotin exposure. Libraries were constructed by the immunoSEQ multiplex PCR assay. TCRdb re-hosts the immuneACCESS table, in-frame sequences only. Its copies lack some clones; in the studies checked, an unresolved V gene accounts for under half of them, and the cause for the rest is not known. Present in this sample are 15,000 or so clones, about four fifths of which were seen just once. The biggest ten clones account for roughly 5% of the sample.

The sequences come from peripheral blood mononuclear cells (PBMCs), collected at baseline. These receptors originate from a human donor with classical Hodgkin lymphoma.

This clone was seen a handful of times. This rearrangement joins TRBV6-5 to TRBJ1-2; D possibly corresponds to TRBD1 (5 bases). V lost 1 base to trimming and J lost 9 bases, with 12 bases between them. The V gene's germline CDR1 is MNHEY and CDR2 SVGAGI. The CDR3 runs 13 residues. Here the CDR3 reads CASSYFTGASYTF. CDR3 DNA sequence: TGTGCCAGCAGTTACTTCACCGGGGCGAGCTACACCTTC.

Relative to its sample, this clone is medium-sized. The chain links TRBV5-4 to TRBJ1-1; TRBD1 aligns across 9 bases. Per germline, CDR1 SGHNT and CDR2 YYREEE (reference sequence). V lost 4 bases and J lost 8; bases outside the gene matches: 3. The CDR3 contains 12 residues. CDR3 region: CASSIGTGEAFF. CDR3 in DNA: TGTGCCAGCAGCATTGGGACAGGGGAAGCTTTCTTT.

J is TRBJ2-7 and V is TRBV28; possible D gene TRBD2, 6 bases. With 6 bases removed from V and 5 bases from J, the gap between germline ends came to 11 bases. Germline CDR1 is MDHEN and CDR2 is SYDVKM. This CDR3 region has 12 residues. The CDR3 loop is CASRSSVNEQYF. In DNA, the CDR3 is TGTGCCAGCAGGTCTAGCGTGAACGAGCAGTACTTC. Looking up the rest from reference TRBV28 and TRBJ2-7 gives the full variable domain: DVKVTQSSRYLVKRTGEKVFLECVQDMDHENMFWYRQDPGLGLRLIYFSYDVKMKEKGDIPEGYSVSREKKERFSLILESASTNQTSMYLCASRSSVNEQYFGPGTRLTVT.

The chain links TRBV5-5 to TRBJ2-1, with TRBD1 matching 9 bases. The CDR3 is 16 amino acids. Germline loops: CDR1 SGHKS, CDR2 YYEKEE (reference sequence). The V and J ends lost 0 bases and 3 bases, in that order; junction bases with no gene match: 4. The CDR3 is CASSLEGQGFYNEQFF. The CDR3 region has the DNA TGTGCCAGCAGCTTGGAGGGACAGGGCTTCTACAATGAGCAGTTCTTC.

This clone came up a few times. The J gene is TRBJ1-6, the V gene TRBV5-1; D ambiguous. Trimming stripped 0 bases from V and 6 bases from J, with 16 bases between. The CDR3 has 17 amino acids. CDR1 SGHRS and CDR2 YFSETQ come from the germline V gene. The chain's CDR3 is CASSLEGSSVPNSPLHF. Written as DNA, the CDR3 is TGCGCCAGCAGCTTGGAAGGCAGTTCCGTTCCTAATTCACCCCTCCACTTT.

This chain connects TRBV5-8 to TRBJ2-1, with 7 bases fitting TRBD1. The V and J ends lost 0 bases and 7 bases, in that order; junction bases with no gene match: 10. Germline CDR1 SGHTS, CDR2 YDEGEE. The length of the CDR3 is 16 residues. CDR3 DNA sequence: TGTGCCAGCAGCTTGGTTGGCAGGGGGTTAGGGAATGAGCAGTTCTTC. Translated: CASSLVGRGLGNEQFF.

V is TRBV2 and J is TRBJ2-3, with D possibly TRBD2 on 6 matching bases. This CDR3 spans 15 amino acids. V lost 7 bases, J lost 0 bases, and 14 bases lay in between. Per germline, CDR1 SNHLY and CDR2 FYNNEI. The CDR3 DNA reads as TGTGCCAGCATCCTATCGGGGACTAGCACAGATACGCAGTATTTT. It translates to CASILSGTSTDTQYF.

The V call is TRBV10-3, the J call TRBJ1-2; D is possibly TRBD1 (6 bases). The CDR3 loop spans 15 amino acids. Trimming left V 2 bases short and J 2 bases short, with 12 bases between. Germline V gene data show CDR1 as ENHRY and CDR2 as SYGVKD. This CDR3 is CAISEPGGLNYGYTF. The DNA of the CDR3 is TGTGCCATCAGTGAGCCGGGGGGGCTAAACTATGGCTACACCTTC.

The chain is built from TRBV10-3 and TRBJ1-2; unclear D gene. This CDR3 comprises 13 residues. Germline lookup yields CDR1 ENHRY and CDR2 SYGVKD. Trimming shortened V by 3 bases and J by 2 bases, and 7 bases separated the two germline ends. In nucleotides, the CDR3 is TGTGCCATCAGTGATGCTTTAAACTATGGCTACACCTTC. It specifies CAISDALNYGYTF.

V gene TRBV6-5 combines with J gene TRBJ1-2; TRBD1 aligns across 9 bases. V trimming: 6 bases; J trimming: 2 bases; junction bases outside the gene matches: 7. Germline values: CDR1 MNHEY, CDR2 SVGAGI. The CDR3 has 15 residues. The CDR3 DNA is TGTGCCAGCAGCGTGACAGGGGGTAACAACTATGGCTACACCTTC. Encoded protein: CASSVTGGNNYGYTF.

CDR3 region: CASSSEWGDTQYF. CDR3 nucleotides: TGTGCCAGCAGTTCGGAGTGGGGAGATACGCAGTATTTT. The chain uses TRBV7-3 and TRBJ2-3; D call uncertain. Trimming cost V 6 bases and J 5 bases, with 12 bases left between them. The CDR3 has 13 residues. Germline assignment: CDR1 SGHTA and CDR2 FQGTGA.

The chain recombines TRBV5-1 with TRBJ2-1; 12 bases are a match to TRBD2. The length of the CDR3 is 15 residues. Germline CDR1 is SGHRS and CDR2 is YFSETQ. With 4 bases clipped from V and 6 bases from J, the junction kept 5 bases outside the gene matches. CDR3 sequence: CASSPSGGASNEQFF. The CDR3 DNA reads as TGCGCCAGCAGCCCTAGCGGGGGGGCTAGCAATGAGCAGTTCTTC.

V usage is TRBV19 and J usage is TRBJ1-1; D may be TRBD1 (5 bases). Germline V CDR1 and CDR2: LNHDA, SQIVND (reference sequence). V gave up 5 bases and J gave up 3 bases, with 13 bases separating them. This CDR3 has 14 residues. The CDR3 protein is CASSYSGLYTEAFF. The CDR3 DNA reads TGTGCCAGTAGTTATTCAGGGTTGTACACTGAAGCTTTCTTT.

This sequence joins TRBV5-1 and TRBJ2-5, with 10 bases fitting TRBD2. In germline, CDR1 is SGHRS, CDR2 YFSETQ. The CDR3 totals 16 residues. The ends lost 2 bases at V and 5 bases at J; junction bases unmatched: 9. CDR3 in DNA: TGCGCCAGCAGCTTACAAAGCGGGGGGGCCGGGGAGACCCAGTACTTC. This translates into CASSLQSGGAGETQYF.

This sequence joins TRBV7-9 and TRBJ2-5; D might be TRBD1 (5 bases). Germline loops: CDR1 SEHNR, CDR2 FQNEAQ (reference sequence). This CDR3 is 13 amino acids long. The germline V and J ends were trimmed by 3 bases and 4 bases, with 9 bases remaining between them. CDR3 sequence reads: CASSFRGAETQYF. The CDR3 DNA reads as TGTGCCAGCAGCTTTCGTGGGGCAGAGACCCAGTACTTC.

The J gene is TRBJ2-1, the V gene TRBV7-2; perhaps TRBD2 as D (6 bases). The CDR3 is 19 amino acids. The V end was cut by 1 base, the J end by 1 base, with 20 bases between. Per the germline V gene, CDR1 is SGHTA and CDR2 is FQGNSA. CDR3 bases: TGTGCCAGCAGCTTAGACCGGGACTCAGGTGGTGTTTCCTACAATGAGCAGTTCTTC. Protein sequence: CASSLDRDSGGVSYNEQFF.

The J gene is TRBJ1-6, the V gene TRBV6-5, with TRBD1 as a possible D gene (6 bases). V was pared by 4 bases and J by 10 bases, with 17 bases between. Per the germline V gene, CDR1 is MNHEY and CDR2 is SVGAGI. The CDR3 loop spans 15 amino acids. The CDR3 coding sequence is TGTGCCAGCAGTTCCTACAGGGAGAATGGATCACCCCTCCACTTT. This gives the protein CASSSYRENGSPLHF.

This clone has a handful of counts. The chain combines TRBV10-2 with TRBJ1-4; a weak D match, TRBD1 (6 bases). Trimming cost V 4 bases and J 5 bases, with 8 bases left between them. Germline V gene data show CDR1 as WSHSY and CDR2 as SAAADI. The CDR3 loop spans 13 amino acids. This chain's CDR3 is CASSVDRNEKLFF. In DNA, the CDR3 is TGCGCCAGCAGTGTAGACAGGAATGAAAAACTGTTTTTT.

The chain combines TRBV14 with TRBJ2-5; D is uncertain. V lost 5 bases, J lost 1 base, and 20 bases lay in between. Per germline, CDR1 SGHDN and CDR2 FVKESK. The CDR3 spans 17 residues. DNA of the CDR3: TGTGCCAGCAGCTATTATAGTCAGACGAGCTTCCAAGAGACCCAGTACTTC. Its protein is CASSYYSQTSFQETQYF. The entire variable domain, with the rest obtained from reference TRBV14 and TRBJ2-5, is as follows: EAGVTQFPSHSVIEKGQTVTLRCDPISGHDNLYWYRRVMGKEIKFLLHFVKESKQDESGMPNNRFLAERTGGTYSTLKVQPAELEDSGVYFCASSYYSQTSFQETQYFGPGTRLLVL.

The V and J genes are TRBV11-2 and TRBJ1-4; possible D gene TRBD1, 5 bases. Trimming removed 0 bases at V and 7 bases at J, with 12 bases between. From germline, CDR1 is SGHAT and CDR2 FQNNGV. The CDR3 runs to 15 residues. The CDR3 DNA sequence: TGTGCCAGCAGCTTAGACAGGGCCCAGGGTGAAAAACTGTTTTTT. Amino acids: CASSLDRAQGEKLFF.

Turning to this clone: At one end the junction does not follow the germline gene, possibly because of a read error. This rearrangement joins TRBV29-1 to TRBJ1-1; no definite D call. The V gene's germline CDR1 is SQVTM and CDR2 ANQGSEA. The CDR3 runs 12 residues. The CDR3 protein is CSVQERRPGLLF. CDR3 nucleotides: TGCAGCGTTCAAGAGAGACGTCCGGGCCTCCTCTTT.

The chain is built from TRBV11-2 and TRBJ2-1, with D perhaps TRBD2 (7 bases). This CDR3 has 14 amino acids. Trimming removed 1 base at V and 8 bases at J, with 12 bases between. CDR1 is SGHAT, CDR2 FQNNGV, per germline. CDR3 sequence reads: CASSLVGGGDEQFF. Here the CDR3 DNA reads TGTGCCAGCAGCTTAGTCGGCGGGGGCGATGAGCAGTTCTTC. The full variable domain, rest sourced from reference TRBV11-2 and TRBJ2-1, is EAGVAQSPRYKIIEKRQSVAFWCNPISGHATLYWYQQILGQGPKLLIQFQNNGVVDDSQLPKDRFSAERLKGVDSTLKIQPAKLEDSAVYLCASSLVGGGDEQFFGPGTRLTVL.

Remarks on this clone: The junction shows a germline mismatch at one end, possibly a read error. The genes are TRBV7-9 and TRBJ2-5, with D perhaps matching TRBD1 (6 bases). Per the germline V gene, CDR1 is SEHNR and CDR2 is FQNEAQ (reference sequence). CDR3 length equals 12 residues. Written as DNA, the CDR3 is TGTGCCGGCAGGGGTGTTCAAGAGACCCAGTACTTC. Its translation is CAGRGVQETQYF.

The V call is TRBV6-5, the J call TRBJ2-7, with 10 bases identical to TRBD1. CDR1 is MNHEY, CDR2 SVGAGI, per germline. The CDR3 is 14 residues long. With V trimmed by 6 bases and J by 3 bases, 5 bases remained unmatched. CDR3 in amino acids: CASRTGGADYEQYF. Here the CDR3 DNA reads TGTGCCAGCAGGACAGGGGGCGCTGACTACGAGCAGTACTTC.

The chain joins TRBV19 to TRBJ1-1; D is possibly TRBD1 (5 bases). The V and J ends lost 7 bases and 0 bases respectively, with 21 bases between them. Germline loops: CDR1 LNHDA, CDR2 SQIVND (reference sequence). This CDR3 is built from 17 residues. CDR3 bases: TGTGCCAGTACCAAACCCGGGGGTCGAGTCATGAACACTGAAGCTTTCTTT. Translation: CASTKPGGRVMNTEAFF.

This clone has a single count. The chain carries TRBV27 and TRBJ2-7; D might be TRBD2 (5 bases). The V gene lost 3 bases and the J gene lost 3 bases, with 12 bases spanning the gap. This CDR3 is 14 amino acids long. The germline V gene has CDR1 MNHEY and CDR2 SMNVEV (reference sequence). The DNA of the CDR3 is TGTGCCAGCAGTTTTCAGAGGGCTCGCTACGAGCAGTACTTC. Amino acid sequence: CASSFQRARYEQYF.

V and J are TRBV6-1 and TRBJ2-7; 7 positions agree with TRBD2. The CDR3 spans 15 residues. The V and J ends lost 2 bases and 2 bases, in that order; junction bases with no gene match: 6. The germline V gene has CDR1 MNHNS and CDR2 SASEGT. For the CDR3, the DNA is TGTGCCAGCAGTGAACCGGGACTATCCGCCTACGAGCAGTACTTC. This encodes CASSEPGLSAYEQYF.

This clone was detected a few times. The J gene is TRBJ1-1, the V gene TRBV21-1; the table's D gene call, TRBD1, was not cross checked with the DNA. TRBV21-1 is recorded as a pseudogene. The CDR3 is 16 amino acids. The CDR3, as DNA: TGTGCCAGCAGCAAAGGACCTAACAGGGTGGAGGCTGAAGCTTTCTTT. Translating it yields CASSKGPNRVEAEAFF.

This clone appeared a few times. As DNA, the CDR3 is TGTGCCTGGACCCCTTCGGGGGAGAGCACAGATACGCAGTATTTT. Translation gives CAWTPSGESTDTQYF. The chain couples TRBV30 to TRBJ2-3; D may be TRBD2 (6 bases). V gave up 4 bases and J gave up 0 bases, with 14 bases separating them. CDR1 and CDR2 (germline): GTSNPN, SVGIG (reference sequence). This CDR3 contains 15 residues. The full variable domain, in which reference TRBV30 and TRBJ2-3 provide the parts outside the CDR3, is SQTIHQWPATLVQPVGSPLSLECTVEGTSNPNLYWYRQAAGRGLQLLFYSVGIGQISSEVPQNLSASRPQDRQFILSSKKLLLSDSGFYLCAWTPSGESTDTQYFGPGTRLTVL.

This clone was seen once. J is TRBJ2-7 and V is TRBV7-8; no clear D gene. CDR1 and CDR2 (germline): SGHVS, FQNEAQ. V was shortened by 5 bases and J by 1 base, with 15 bases between the two germline ends. The CDR3 consists of 15 residues. The CDR3 DNA reads TGTGCCAGCAGCCCTTACAGCTTTACGTCCTACGAGCAGTACTTC. It specifies CASSPYSFTSYEQYF. The full variable domain, completed using reference TRBV7-8 and TRBJ2-7, is GAGVSQSPRYKVAKRGQDVALRCDPISGHVSLFWYQQALGQGPEFLTYFQNEAQLDKSGLPSDRFFAERPEGSVSTLKIQRTQQEDSAVYLCASSPYSFTSYEQYFGPGTRLTVT.

CDR3 in DNA: TGTGCCAGCAGCCCGTTCCAAAGGGACACTGAAGCTTTCTTT. Translation gives CASSPFQRDTEAFF. The chain is built from TRBV5-4 and TRBJ1-1; D gene uncertain. CDR1 is SGHNT and CDR2 is YYREEE in the germline V gene (reference sequence). The CDR3 runs to 14 residues. Trimming shortened V by 4 bases and J by 3 bases, and 13 bases separated the two germline ends.

The chain couples TRBV9 to TRBJ1-4, with TRBD1 as a possible D gene (6 bases). The V gene lost 3 bases and the J gene lost 5 bases, with 11 bases spanning the gap. CDR3 length: 14 residues. Germline values: CDR1 SGDLS, CDR2 YYNGEE. The CDR3 loop is CASSGRGANEKLFF. The CDR3 region has the DNA TGTGCCAGCAGCGGCAGGGGCGCAAATGAAAAACTGTTTTTT.